Listed here are 29 T cell receptor beta chains from one sample, sequenced in a study of T cells expressing NK-cell markers (dated by TCRdb to between 2020 and 2021). Library creation used 5' RACE. This sample was sequenced with an Illumina HiSeq 2000. TCRdb reprocessed the reads, and each CDR3 protein sequence is entered once, without DNA. The sample's table covers more than 250,000 distinct CDR3 sequences. The top ten constitute about 0.39% of the sample. The sequencing sample was made of blood T cells: a sorted CD56 or NKG2C T cell subset, CD4+ or CD8+ T cells, or bulk PBMC T cells (not recorded which). These receptor sequences come from a man between 18 and 35 years old in good health. Donor details come from another sample of the same person, matched by shared clones.

V and J are TRBV20-1 and TRBJ2-1. In germline, CDR1 is DFQATT, CDR2 SNEGSKA (reference sequence). This CDR3 comprises 12 residues. This CDR3 is CSARPVLSEQFF.

V is TRBV12-3 or TRBV12-4 and J is TRBJ2-3; as DNA is missing, the TRBD2 call by TCRdb cannot be tested. The CDR3 is 15 amino acids. CDR3 amino acids: CASRAGTSGSLEQYF.

V usage is TRBV7-7 and J usage is TRBJ2-3; TCRdb proposes TRBD2, but this gene call is untestable without DNA. Germline CDR1 SSHAT, CDR2 FNYEAQ (reference sequence). The CDR3 is made up of 16 amino acids. The CDR3 sequence: CASSLLAGGNTDTQYF.

The chain uses TRBV5-4 and TRBJ2-1; TCRdb returns TRBD2, unconfirmable since there is no DNA. The germline V gene has CDR1 SGHNT and CDR2 YYREEE (reference sequence). The CDR3 contains 15 residues. Here the CDR3 reads CASSSKREGYNEQFF.

This chain links TRBV7-6 with TRBJ2-1; the TCRdb D gene call, TRBD1, has no DNA to confirm it. Germline CDR1 reads SGHVS; CDR2 reads FNYEAQ. This CDR3 spans 15 amino acids. This CDR3 reads CASSLLGQTYNEQFF.

The chain carries TRBV10-3 and TRBJ2-1; absent DNA, TCRdb's TRBD1 call cannot be checked. CDR1 is ENHRY, CDR2 SYGVKD, per germline. The CDR3 extends over 11 amino acids. The CDR3 sequence is CAISEGGEQFF.

The chain carries TRBV7-6 and TRBJ2-7; absent DNA, TCRdb's TRBD2 call cannot be checked. The CDR3 is made up of 15 amino acids. Germline CDR1 reads SGHVS; CDR2 reads FNYEAQ. CDR3 in amino acids: CASSQRLAGSYEQYF.

The V call is TRBV10-3, the J call TRBJ1-5. The CDR3 consists of 14 residues. Germline-derived CDR1 and CDR2 are ENHRY and SYGVKD. CDR3 region: CAISESGGNQPQHF.

J is TRBJ2-1 and V is TRBV19; TCRdb designates TRBD1, a call that cannot be tested without DNA. Germline CDR1 is LNHDA and CDR2 is SQIVND (reference sequence). This CDR3 has 15 amino acids. CDR3: CASSTQGSSYNEQFF.

The chain joins TRBV5-1 to TRBJ1-1; absent DNA, TCRdb's TRBD1 call cannot be checked. The length of the CDR3 is 14 residues. From germline, CDR1 is SGHRS and CDR2 YFSETQ. CDR3 amino acids: CASSADSKNTEAFF.

This chain joins TRBV30 and TRBJ1-2; no DNA is available, so the TRBD1 call from TCRdb remains unchecked. Germline CDR1 GTSNPN, CDR2 SVGIG (reference sequence). This CDR3 region has 13 residues. This CDR3 reads CAWSDAGVYGYTF.

The V and J genes are TRBV24-1 and TRBJ2-6; TCRdb's D call of TRBD1 is untestable without DNA. The CDR3 is 17 residues long. Germline CDR1 reads KGHDR; CDR2 reads SFDVKD. CDR3 protein: CATSDPTGTTGANVLTF.

The V and J genes are TRBV5-8 and TRBJ1-1; TCRdb lists TRBD1, though no DNA is available to test this call. The CDR3 has 14 residues. The germline gives CDR1 SGHTS, CDR2 YDEGEE. Here the CDR3 reads CASSLGQGITEAFF. The whole variable domain, filled in from reference TRBV5-8 and TRBJ1-1, reads EAGVTQSPTHLIKTRGQQATLRCSPISGHTSVYWYQQALGLGLQFLLWYDEGEERNRGNFPPRFSGRQFPNYSSELNVNALELEDSALYLCASSLGQGITEAFFGQGTRLTVV.

The chain links TRBV12-3 or TRBV12-4 to TRBJ2-5; TCRdb returns TRBD1, unconfirmable since there is no DNA. The length of the CDR3 is 13 residues. CDR3 region: CASSYDREETQYF.

V and J are TRBV10-3 and TRBJ1-4; the TCRdb call, TRBD1, lacks DNA for checking. This CDR3 region has 15 residues. CDR1 ENHRY and CDR2 SYGVKD come from the germline V gene. CDR3 residues: CAISESWGTNEKLFF.

V usage is TRBV7-3 and J usage is TRBJ2-1; the TRBD1 assignment by TCRdb is unverifiable without DNA. The germline V gene encodes CDR1 SGHTA and CDR2 FQGTGA. This CDR3 has 15 residues. This CDR3 reads CASSLGTGSYNEQFF.

J is TRBJ2-7 and V is TRBV7-6. Germline CDR1 is SGHVS and CDR2 is FNYEAQ. The CDR3 is 14 residues long. The CDR3 protein is CASSLEYSSYEQYF.

The rearrangement uses TRBV4-2 and TRBJ2-2; with no DNA, the TCRdb D assignment of TRBD2 cannot be verified. This CDR3 spans 19 amino acids. The germline V gene has CDR1 LGHNA and CDR2 YNFKEQ. CDR3 loop: CASSQGFGLAQKATGELFF.

The chain uses TRBV20-1 and TRBJ2-7; the TRBD2 assignment by TCRdb is unverifiable without DNA. The CDR3 covers 15 residues. Per germline, CDR1 DFQATT and CDR2 SNEGSKA (reference sequence). The CDR3 sequence is CSASRVGGSSYEQYF.

The chain joins TRBV12-3 or TRBV12-4 to TRBJ1-4; TCRdb lists TRBD1, though no DNA is available to test this call. This CDR3 region has 13 residues. CDR3 in amino acids: CASRPRGREKLFF.

This chain connects TRBV6-5 to TRBJ2-2. CDR1 is MNHEY, CDR2 SVGAGI, per germline. The length of the CDR3 is 15 residues. The CDR3 sequence is CASSYSIEATGELFF.

The chain couples TRBV6-5 to TRBJ2-5; TCRdb's D call of TRBD2 is untestable without DNA. Germline CDR1 MNHEY, CDR2 SVGAGI. The CDR3 is made up of 15 amino acids. CDR3 amino acids: CASSYRVAGGETQYF.

This chain joins TRBV29-1 and TRBJ2-5; TCRdb gives TRBD1 as the D gene, but with no DNA this cannot be confirmed. This CDR3 has 12 residues. The germline V gene encodes CDR1 SQVTM and CDR2 ANQGSEA. CDR3 residues: CSVAPDEETQYF.

The V gene is TRBV20-1, the J gene TRBJ2-3; without DNA, the TCRdb call of TRBD2 cannot be checked. This CDR3 has 14 amino acids. In germline, CDR1 is DFQATT, CDR2 SNEGSKA (reference sequence). CDR3 loop: CSAVAGVMTDTQYF.

This chain links TRBV7-2 with TRBJ2-3; TCRdb lists TRBD2, though no DNA is available to test this call. Germline lookup yields CDR1 SGHTA and CDR2 FQGNSA. There are 14 residues in the CDR3. The CDR3: CASSLTSLTDTQYF.

This chain uses TRBV20-1 with TRBJ2-1; checking the TCRdb D call of TRBD2 is not possible without DNA. CDR1 DFQATT and CDR2 SNEGSKA come from the germline V gene (reference sequence). CDR3 length: 16 residues. This chain's CDR3 is CSAGGRLGGPNNEQFF.

The chain employs TRBV24-1 and TRBJ2-3; the TCRdb D gene call, TRBD1, has no DNA to confirm it. The CDR3 is 17 amino acids. CDR1 and CDR2 from the germline V gene are KGHDR and SFDVKD. The CDR3 protein is CATSDPGTNLRTDTQYF.

This chain joins TRBV6-1 and TRBJ1-1; TCRdb's D call, TRBD1, is unchecked because there is no DNA. This CDR3 spans 16 amino acids. Germline V gene data show CDR1 as MNHNS and CDR2 as SASEGT. The CDR3 sequence: CASSRGFTGLNTEAFF.

This sequence joins TRBV12-5 and TRBJ1-4; TCRdb's D call of TRBD1 is untestable without DNA. From germline, CDR1 is LGHNT and CDR2 FRNRAP. The CDR3 length is 15 residues. The CDR3 sequence is CASGRGTATNEKLFF.